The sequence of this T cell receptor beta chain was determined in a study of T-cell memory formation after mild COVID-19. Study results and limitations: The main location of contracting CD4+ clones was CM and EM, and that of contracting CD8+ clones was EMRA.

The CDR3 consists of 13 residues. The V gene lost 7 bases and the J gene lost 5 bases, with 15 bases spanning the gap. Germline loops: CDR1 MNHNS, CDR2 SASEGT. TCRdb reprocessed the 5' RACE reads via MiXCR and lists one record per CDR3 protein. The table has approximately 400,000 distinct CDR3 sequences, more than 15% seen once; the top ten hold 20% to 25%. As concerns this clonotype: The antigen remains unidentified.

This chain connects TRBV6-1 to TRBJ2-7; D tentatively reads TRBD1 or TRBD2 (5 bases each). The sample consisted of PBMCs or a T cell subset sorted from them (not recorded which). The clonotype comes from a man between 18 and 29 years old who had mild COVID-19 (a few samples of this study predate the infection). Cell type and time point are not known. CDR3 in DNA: TGTGCCAGCATGCGGCCTGGGGGTGACGAGCAGTACGTC. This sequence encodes CASMRPGGDEQYV.